This TCR beta chain was observed in a study of shared clonotypes between healthy human individuals (dated by TCRdb to the early 2020s). In terms of the full investigation: The cohort comprised a couple of women and a few men aged 18 to 49 years. Different laboratories and diverse techniques were used to prepare libraries and sequence TCR repertoires, to increase sequencing depth and limit assay-specific biases. Blood TCR repertoires of five healthy adults were deeply sequenced to estimate repertoire size and the extent of clonotype sharing between individuals. Per donor, three plates each were used for CD4 naive and CD4 memory, two for CD8 naive, and one for CD8 memory. Leukapheresis yielded between about 0.94 and 9.5 billion PBMCs per donor.

Details on this clone: Its binding antigen is unknown. No base qualities exist here, and no much larger clone lies one base off it.

CD8 naive samples were CD45RO-negative cells positively selected for CCR7, giving a CD45RA+CCR7+ population that excluded TemRA cells. The donors were healthy, HIV-negative adults with no recently reported acute infections or vaccinations. Only Caucasian adults living in Nashville, Tennessee, USA were represented among the donors. Blood was obtained by leukapheresis, after which PBMCs were separated by Ficoll-Histopaque density gradient centrifugation and cryopreserved in liquid nitrogen vapor phase. Analytical flow cytometry was used to check the purity and quantity of every magnetically sorted T cell population. Each sorted fraction had its genomic DNA isolated and then quantified by UV absorbance on a Nanodrop 2000c. On the study overall, not on this receptor specifically: Incomplete sequencing was indicated by rarefaction of sorted-subset datasets, despite the large sequencing depth. Sampling was restricted to blood, and TCR repertoires in tissue are likely to differ from TCR repertoires in blood. Compared with non-shared clonotypes, clonotypes shared by all four sorted-subset donors had higher generation probabilities. About 4.5% of naive CD4, 3% to 3.5% of naive CD8, about 2.4% of memory CD4, and around 0.4% of memory CD8 clonotypes were shared across a few donors. Pairwise subsampling indicated that sequencing depth was expected to affect the degree of clonotype sharing among donors. Naive subsets generally had larger estimated clonotype richness than memory subsets. Because the study included only a small number of donors, the genetic and exposure-history diversity represented was limited.

Using the deep immunoSEQ assay, TCR CDR3 regions were amplified from genomic DNA by multiplex PCR. Extracted genomic DNA from each cell subset was spread evenly across all wells of several immunoSEQ 96-well plates, with each plate serving as a replicate. Each replicate PCR for sorted subsets received roughly 0.2 ug genomic DNA, equal to roughly 30,000 T cell genomes. Purified libraries were measured with a Qubit 3.0 fluorometer, size-checked on a Bioanalyzer 2100, and measured again with the KAPA Library Quantification kit. Each immunoSEQ 96-well plate was sequenced on its own single-read 150-cycle Illumina NextSeq 550 flow cell. As for the original processing: Because the immunoSEQ output included only junctional sequences and no quality scores, the filtering could not be the same as the filtering used for full-length reads. To assign V/J genes and CDR3, sequences were annotated against IMGT germline references using PyIR, a Python wrapper for IgBLAST v1.9. Reads with weak V/J assignments (E-value above 1e-6), missing CDR3, stop codons, out-of-frame junctions, or ambiguous translated residues were removed. A V3J clonotype was defined by an identical inferred V gene, J gene, and CDR3 amino acid sequence. The percentage overlap between two repertoires was calculated by dividing the number of shared unique clonotypes by the size of the smaller repertoire. Three approaches were used to assess repertoire richness: RTK rarefaction, the Chao1 estimator, and Recon v2.1 estimates of unobserved clonotypes. Generation probabilities for all TCRbeta clonotypes obtained by the gDNA method from a handful of donors were computed using OLGA. Here the immuneACCESS table is served through TCRdb, limited to in-frame sequences with V and J called. Missing clones are a known gap in these copies; in checked studies unresolved V genes cover under half, and the rest lacks a known reason. V, J and clone size were drawn from that table, and D and trimming were deduced from the DNA. This sample gives about 800,000 clones in total; just over 95% of them show up just once. The top ten hold under 0.3% of the sample.

CDR1 and CDR2 (SNHLY, FYNNEI) derive from the germline V gene. Trimming costs V 11 bases and J 0 bases, and their ends lie 13 bases apart. The CDR3, cysteine through phenylalanine, is 13 amino acids long. Only the CDR3 part of the read is kept: 39 bases, read in frame from the first base. Here the chain combines TRBV2 and TRBJ2-5; perhaps TRBD2 is the D gene, with 6 bases matching. The TCR sequence derives from a man aged 30 to 45 in good health. The sample comprised naive CD8+ T cells sorted from blood. According to the study, the label for this sample's cell subset or site signals: CD45RA+CCR7+. The DNA reads TGTGCCTGGTTGGAGGGCAACCAAGAGACCCAGTACTTC. This gives the protein CAWLEGNQETQYF.